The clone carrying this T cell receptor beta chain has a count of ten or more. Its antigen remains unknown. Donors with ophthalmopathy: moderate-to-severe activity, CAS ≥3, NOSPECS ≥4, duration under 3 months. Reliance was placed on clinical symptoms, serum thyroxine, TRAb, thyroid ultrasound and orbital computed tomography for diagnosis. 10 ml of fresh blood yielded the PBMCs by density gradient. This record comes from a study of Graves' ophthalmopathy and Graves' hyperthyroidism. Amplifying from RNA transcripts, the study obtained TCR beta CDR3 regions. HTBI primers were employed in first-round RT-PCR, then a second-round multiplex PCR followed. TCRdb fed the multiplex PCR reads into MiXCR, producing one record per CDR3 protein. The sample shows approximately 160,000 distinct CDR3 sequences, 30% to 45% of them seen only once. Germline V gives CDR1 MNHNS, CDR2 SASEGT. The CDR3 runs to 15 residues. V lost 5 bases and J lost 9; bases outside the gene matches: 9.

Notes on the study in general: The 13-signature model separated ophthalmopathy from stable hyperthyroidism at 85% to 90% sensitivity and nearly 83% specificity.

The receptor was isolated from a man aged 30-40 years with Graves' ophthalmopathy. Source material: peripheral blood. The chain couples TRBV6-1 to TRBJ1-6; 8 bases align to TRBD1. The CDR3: CASSKTGASVSPLHF. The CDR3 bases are TGTGCCAGCAGTAAGACAGGGGCGAGCGTTTCACCCCTCCACTTT.